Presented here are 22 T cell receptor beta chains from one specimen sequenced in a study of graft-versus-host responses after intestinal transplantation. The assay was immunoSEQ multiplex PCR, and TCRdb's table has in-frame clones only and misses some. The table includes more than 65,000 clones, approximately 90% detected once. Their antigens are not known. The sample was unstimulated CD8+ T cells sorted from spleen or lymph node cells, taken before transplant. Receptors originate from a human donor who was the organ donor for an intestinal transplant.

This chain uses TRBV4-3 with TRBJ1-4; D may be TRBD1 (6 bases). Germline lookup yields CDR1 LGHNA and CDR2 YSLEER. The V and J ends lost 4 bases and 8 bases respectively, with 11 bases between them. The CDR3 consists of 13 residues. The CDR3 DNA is TGCGCCAGCAGCCGCAGGGGAGGGGAAAAACTGTTTTTT. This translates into CASSRRGGEKLFF.

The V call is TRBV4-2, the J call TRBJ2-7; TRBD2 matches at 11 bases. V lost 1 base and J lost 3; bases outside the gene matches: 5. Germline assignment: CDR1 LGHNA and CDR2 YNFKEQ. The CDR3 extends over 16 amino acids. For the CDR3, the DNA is TGTGCCAGCAGCCAAGGGCTAGCGGGGGGAAACTACGAGCAGTACTTC. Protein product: CASSQGLAGGNYEQYF.

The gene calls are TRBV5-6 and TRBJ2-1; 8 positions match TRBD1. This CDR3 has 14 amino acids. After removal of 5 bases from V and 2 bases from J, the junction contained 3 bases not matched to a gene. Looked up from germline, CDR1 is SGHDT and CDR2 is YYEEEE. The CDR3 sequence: CASSADRAYNEQFF. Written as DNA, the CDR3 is TGTGCCAGCAGTGCGGACAGGGCCTACAATGAGCAGTTCTTC.

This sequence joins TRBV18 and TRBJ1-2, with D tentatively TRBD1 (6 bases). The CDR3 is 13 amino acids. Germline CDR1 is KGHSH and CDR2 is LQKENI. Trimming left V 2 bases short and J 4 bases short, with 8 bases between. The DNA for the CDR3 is TGTGCCAGCTCACCAGGGACACCCTATGGCTACACCTTC. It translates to CASSPGTPYGYTF. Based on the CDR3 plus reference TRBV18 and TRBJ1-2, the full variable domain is NAGVMQNPRHLVRRRGQEARLRCSPMKGHSHVYWYRQLPEEGLKFMVYLQKENIIDESGMPKERFSAEFPKEGPSILRIQQVVRGDSAAYFCASSPGTPYGYTFGSGTRLTVV.

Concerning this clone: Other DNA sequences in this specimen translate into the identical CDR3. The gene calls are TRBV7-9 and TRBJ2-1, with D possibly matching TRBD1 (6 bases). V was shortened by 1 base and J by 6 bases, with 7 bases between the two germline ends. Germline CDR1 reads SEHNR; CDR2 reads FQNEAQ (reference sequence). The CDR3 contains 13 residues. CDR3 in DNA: TGTGCCAGCAGCTTAGTAGGGGGCAATGAGCAGTTCTTC. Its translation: CASSLVGGNEQFF.

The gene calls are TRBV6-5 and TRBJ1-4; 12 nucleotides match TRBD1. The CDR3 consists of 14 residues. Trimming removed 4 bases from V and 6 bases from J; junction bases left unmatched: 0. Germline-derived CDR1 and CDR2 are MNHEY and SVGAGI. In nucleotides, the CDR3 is TGTGCCAGCAGTTGGGACAGGGGGCATGAAAAACTGTTTTTT. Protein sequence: CASSWDRGHEKLFF.

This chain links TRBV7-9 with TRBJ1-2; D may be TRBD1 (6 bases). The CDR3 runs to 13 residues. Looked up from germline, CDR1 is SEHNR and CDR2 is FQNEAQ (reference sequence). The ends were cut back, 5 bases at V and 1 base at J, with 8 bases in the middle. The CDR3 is CASSRTVNYGYTF. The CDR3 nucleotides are TGTGCCAGCAGCCGGACAGTTAACTATGGCTACACCTTC.

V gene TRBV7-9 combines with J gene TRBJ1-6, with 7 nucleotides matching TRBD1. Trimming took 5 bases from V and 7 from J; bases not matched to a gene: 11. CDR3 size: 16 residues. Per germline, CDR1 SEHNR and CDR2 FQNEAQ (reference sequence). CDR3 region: CASSTTLTGNNSPLHF. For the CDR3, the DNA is TGTGCCAGCAGCACTACCCTGACAGGGAACAATTCACCCCTCCACTTT.

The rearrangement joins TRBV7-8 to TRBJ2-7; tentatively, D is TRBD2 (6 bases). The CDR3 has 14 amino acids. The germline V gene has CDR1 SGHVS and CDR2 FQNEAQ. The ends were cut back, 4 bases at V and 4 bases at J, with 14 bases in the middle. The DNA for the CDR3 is TGTGCCAGCAGCTCACTGCGGAGGGGATACGAGCAGTACTTC. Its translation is CASSSLRRGYEQYF.

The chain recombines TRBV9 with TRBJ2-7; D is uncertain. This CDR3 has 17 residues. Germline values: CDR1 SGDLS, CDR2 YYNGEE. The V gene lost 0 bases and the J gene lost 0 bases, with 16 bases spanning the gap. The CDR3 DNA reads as TGTGCCAGCAGCGTAGAGAGCGTAGGTTGGAGCTCCTACGAGCAGTACTTC. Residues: CASSVESVGWSSYEQYF.

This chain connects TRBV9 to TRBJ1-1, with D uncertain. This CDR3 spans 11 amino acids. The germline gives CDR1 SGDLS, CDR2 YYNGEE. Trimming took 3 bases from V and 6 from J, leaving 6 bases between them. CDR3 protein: CASSGEAEAFF. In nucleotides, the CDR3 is TGTGCCAGCAGCGGAGAGGCTGAAGCTTTCTTT.

The CDR3 spells CASSLAGGYNEQFF. As DNA, the CDR3 is TGTGCCAGCAGCTTAGCGGGGGGGTACAATGAGCAGTTCTTC. This rearrangement joins TRBV7-3 to TRBJ2-1, with 9 positions matching TRBD2. CDR3 length equals 14 residues. The germline gives CDR1 SGHTA, CDR2 FQGTGA. V lost 2 bases to trimming and J lost 4 bases; unmatched junction nucleotides: 0.

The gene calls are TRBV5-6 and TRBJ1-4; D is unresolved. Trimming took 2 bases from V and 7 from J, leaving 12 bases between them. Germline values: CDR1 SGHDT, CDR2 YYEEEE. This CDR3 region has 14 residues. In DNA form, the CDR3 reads TGTGCCAGCAGCTTCGGTGGAGAAGCTGAAAAACTGTTTTTT. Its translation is CASSFGGEAEKLFF.

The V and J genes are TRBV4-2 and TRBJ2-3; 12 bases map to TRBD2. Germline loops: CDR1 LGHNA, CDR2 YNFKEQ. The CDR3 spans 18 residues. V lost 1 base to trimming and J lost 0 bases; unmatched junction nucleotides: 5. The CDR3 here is CASSQGTSGVPSTDTQYF. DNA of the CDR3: TGTGCCAGCAGCCAAGGGACTAGCGGGGTACCTAGCACAGATACGCAGTATTTT.

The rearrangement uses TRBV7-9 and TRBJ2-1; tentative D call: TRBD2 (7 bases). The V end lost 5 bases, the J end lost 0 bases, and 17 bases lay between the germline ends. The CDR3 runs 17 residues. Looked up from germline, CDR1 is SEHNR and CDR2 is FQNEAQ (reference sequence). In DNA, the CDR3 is TGTGCCAGCAGCCCGGGGGGTAGGGGGGCCTCCTACAATGAGCAGTTCTTC. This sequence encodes CASSPGGRGASYNEQFF.

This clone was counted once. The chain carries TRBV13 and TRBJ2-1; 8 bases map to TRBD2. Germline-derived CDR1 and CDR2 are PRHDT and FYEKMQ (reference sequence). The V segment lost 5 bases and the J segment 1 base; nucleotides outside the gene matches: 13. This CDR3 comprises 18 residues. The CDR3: CASSLRRGDGGSYNEQFF. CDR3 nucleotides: TGTGCCAGCAGCCTACGGCGGGGGGACGGGGGGTCCTACAATGAGCAGTTCTTC.

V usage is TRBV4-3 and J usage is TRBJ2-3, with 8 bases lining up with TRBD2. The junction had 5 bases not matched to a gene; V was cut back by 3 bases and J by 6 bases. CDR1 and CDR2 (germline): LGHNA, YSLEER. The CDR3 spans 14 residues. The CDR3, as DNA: TGCGCCAGCAGCCATACGGGGGGGGGCGATACGCAGTATTTT. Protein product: CASSHTGGGDTQYF.

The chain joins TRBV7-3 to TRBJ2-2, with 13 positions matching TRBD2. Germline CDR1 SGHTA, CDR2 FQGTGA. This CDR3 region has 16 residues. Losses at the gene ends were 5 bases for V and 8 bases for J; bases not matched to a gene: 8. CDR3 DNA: TGTGCCAGCAGCCCCCCGGGACTAGCGGGGTCGGGGGAGCTGTTTTTT. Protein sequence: CASSPPGLAGSGELFF.

This chain's CDR3 is CASSLESAPPGTQYF. CDR3 bases: TGTGCCAGCAGCTTAGAGAGCGCGCCCCCGGGGACCCAGTACTTC. The gene calls are TRBV7-8 and TRBJ2-5; D not certain. Germline V CDR1 and CDR2: SGHVS, FQNEAQ. CDR3 length equals 15 residues. The ends were cut back, 1 base at V and 7 bases at J, with 16 bases in the middle.

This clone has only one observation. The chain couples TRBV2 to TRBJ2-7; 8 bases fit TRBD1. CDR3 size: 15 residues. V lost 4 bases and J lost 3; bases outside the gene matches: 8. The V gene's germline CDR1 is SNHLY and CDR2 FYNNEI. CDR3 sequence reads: CASSGDRDRYYEQYF. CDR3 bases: TGTGCCAGCAGTGGAGACCGGGACAGGTACTACGAGCAGTACTTC.

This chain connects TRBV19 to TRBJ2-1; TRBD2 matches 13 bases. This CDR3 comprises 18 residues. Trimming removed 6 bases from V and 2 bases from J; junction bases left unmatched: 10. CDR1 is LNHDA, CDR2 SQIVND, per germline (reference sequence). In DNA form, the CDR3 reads TGTGCCAGTAGCCCTCGGACTAGCGGGGGAATAACCTACAATGAGCAGTTCTTC. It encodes CASSPRTSGGITYNEQFF. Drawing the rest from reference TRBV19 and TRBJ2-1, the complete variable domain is DGGITQSPKYLFRKEGQNVTLSCEQNLNHDAMYWYRQDPGQGLRLIYYSQIVNDFQKGDIAEGYSVSREKKESFPLTVTSAQKNPTAFYLCASSPRTSGGITYNEQFFGPGTRLTVL.

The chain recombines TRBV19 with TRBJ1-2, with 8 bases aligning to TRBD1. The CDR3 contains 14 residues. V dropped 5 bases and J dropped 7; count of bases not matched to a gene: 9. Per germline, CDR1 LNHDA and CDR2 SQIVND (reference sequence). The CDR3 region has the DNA TGTGCCAGTAGTTCCCAGGGGGCGGGTGTTGGCTACACCTTC. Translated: CASSSQGAGVGYTF.